This T cell receptor (beta chain) was captured in a study of blood T cell repertoires in COVID-19. The germline V gene encodes CDR1 MGHRA and CDR2 YSYEKL. The CDR3 length is 17 residues. V lost 4 bases and J lost 3, with 19 bases in between. Some clones are missing from TCRdb's copy, which holds only in-frame ones; the method was immunoSEQ multiplex PCR. The table includes roughly 230,000 clones, about 83% detected once. The chain carries TRBV4-1 and TRBJ2-1; D ambiguous. Sequencing used peripheral blood. This TCR came from a woman between 50 and 59 years old with acute or convalescent COVID-19. The CDR3 DNA reads TGCGCCAGCAGCCCCGCCCTTTCCAGGCCCCTCTACAATGAGCAGTTCTTC. Translated, it gives CASSPALSRPLYNEQFF.